This T cell receptor (beta chain) was captured in a study of PD-L1 blockade in urothelial cancer. About the study: After treatment start, blood was analyzed at 3 weeks (second dose) and at 6 weeks. Blood samples had a median of 141,255 T cells.

The germline CDR1 and CDR2 sequences are MDHEN and SYDVKM. The CDR3 contains 15 residues. V lost 1 base and J 1 base, leaving 10 bases between the germline ends. The time point denotes: pretreatment peripheral blood. TCRdb's table, derived via immunoSEQ multiplex PCR, lists solely in-frame clones and lacks some. The table lists about 93,000 clones, about 90% of them singletons. Sample: PBMCs, taken around atezolizumab (anti-PD-L1) treatment. The sequence was collected from a man in his sixties with urothelial cancer. The V gene is TRBV28, the J gene TRBJ2-5, with D tentatively TRBD2 (6 bases). The CDR3 region is CASSLLSGGQETQYF. Written as DNA, the CDR3 is TGTGCCAGCAGTTTATTGTCCGGGGGCCAAGAGACCCAGTACTTC.